The 11 T cell receptor beta chains listed next were all sequenced from one sample in a study of blood T cell repertoires in COVID-19. Sequenced by immunoSEQ multiplex PCR; TCRdb stores in-frame clones only, minus some. This table has some 180,000 clones, 89% appearing once. The sample comprised peripheral blood. These receptors all come from a man aged 40-50 years with acute or convalescent COVID-19.

The chain employs TRBV28 and TRBJ2-7; 10 nucleotides agree with TRBD2. Trimming removed 4 bases from V and 2 bases from J; junction bases left unmatched: 5. Looked up from germline, CDR1 is MDHEN and CDR2 is SYDVKM. This CDR3 is built from 15 residues. CDR3 nucleotides: TGTGCCAGCAGTTGGGTAGCGGGGGGCGCCTACGAGCAGTACTTC. This translates into CASSWVAGGAYEQYF.

The chain couples TRBV5-1 to TRBJ2-1; 8 bases align to TRBD1. CDR1 and CDR2 (germline): SGHRS, YFSETQ. CDR3 length: 12 residues. The junction had 4 bases not matched to a gene; V was cut back by 4 bases and J by 10 bases. The chain's CDR3 is CASSRTGREQFF. The CDR3, as DNA: TGCGCCAGCAGCCGGACAGGGAGAGAGCAGTTCTTC. Using reference TRBV5-1 and TRBJ2-1 for the parts outside the CDR3, the full variable domain is KAGVTQTPRYLIKTRGQQVTLSCSPISGHRSVSWYQQTPGQGLQFLFEYFSETQRNKGNFPGRFSGRQFSNSRSEMNVSTLELGDSALYLCASSRTGREQFFGPGTRLTVL.

The J gene is TRBJ1-6, the V gene TRBV14; TRBD1 might be the D (5 bases). Germline CDR1 is SGHDN and CDR2 is FVKESK. The CDR3 extends over 16 amino acids. With 5 bases removed from V and 6 bases from J, the gap between germline ends came to 17 bases. The CDR3 spells CASSGGTGFRNSPLHF. CDR3 bases: TGTGCCAGCAGCGGAGGGACGGGATTTCGTAATTCACCCCTCCACTTT.

This chain uses TRBV6-5 with TRBJ1-4; 8 bases agree with TRBD1. The CDR3 loop spans 15 amino acids. Germline V gene data show CDR1 as MNHEY and CDR2 as SVGAGI. The ends lost 2 bases at V and 6 bases at J; junction bases unmatched: 5. The CDR3 DNA reads TGTGCCAGCAGTTACGAGCAGGGGGCTGATGAAAAACTGTTTTTT. It encodes CASSYEQGADEKLFF.

This sequence joins TRBV7-2 and TRBJ2-3; 10 nucleotides line up with TRBD1. V trimming: 1 base; J trimming: 10 bases; junction bases outside the gene matches: 8. CDR1 is SGHTA, CDR2 FQGNSA, per germline. The CDR3 sequence is 15 residues long. Written as DNA, the CDR3 is TGTGCCAGCAGCTTAGATGGGACAGGGGCCCGTGCGCAGTATTTT. Its translation: CASSLDGTGARAQYF.

In nucleotides, the CDR3 is TGTGCCAGCAGTACTAGGCTAGCGGGGCGGAATGAGCAGTTCTTC. Translating it yields CASSTRLAGRNEQFF. The chain carries TRBV6-4 and TRBJ2-1; 9 nucleotides line up with TRBD2. The CDR3 covers 15 residues. Germline lookup yields CDR1 MRHNA and CDR2 SNTAGT. The V gene end was trimmed by 5 bases and the J gene end by 7 bases; junction bases not matched to a gene: 9.

The rearrangement uses TRBV5-1 and TRBJ2-5, with TRBD2 matching 7 bases. J gave up 2 bases and V 5 bases, and 6 bases lay outside the gene matches. Germline values: CDR1 SGHRS, CDR2 YFSETQ. CDR3 size: 14 residues. The CDR3 spells CASRPAGPQETQYF. In nucleotides, the CDR3 is TGCGCCAGCAGACCAGCGGGGCCTCAAGAGACCCAGTACTTC. The entire variable domain, with the rest obtained from reference TRBV5-1 and TRBJ2-5, is as follows: KAGVTQTPRYLIKTRGQQVTLSCSPISGHRSVSWYQQTPGQGLQFLFEYFSETQRNKGNFPGRFSGRQFSNSRSEMNVSTLELGDSALYLCASRPAGPQETQYFGPGTRLLVL.

This chain links TRBV10-3 with TRBJ2-7, with a tentative D call TRBD1 (6 bases). Germline V gene data show CDR1 as ENHRY and CDR2 as SYGVKD. The CDR3 covers 14 residues. Deletions cut 3 bases from V and 0 bases from J, with 9 bases between. The DNA for the CDR3 is TGTGCCATCAGTGAACAGGGTTCCTCCTACGAGCAGTACTTC. Translating gives CAISEQGSSYEQYF.

The chain uses TRBV25-1 and TRBJ2-7, with a weak D call TRBD1 (6 bases). V lost 4 bases and J 6 bases, leaving 13 bases between the germline ends. The CDR3 is 13 residues long. Per germline, CDR1 MGHDK and CDR2 SYGVNS. In nucleotides, the CDR3 is TGTGCCAGCAGTGCCGTTGGGGGCGGCGAGCAGTACTTC. This encodes CASSAVGGGEQYF.

This clone was seen only once. The chain has TRBV5-4 and TRBJ1-6; D not resolved. CDR3 length equals 17 residues. The germline V gene has CDR1 SGHNT and CDR2 YYREEE (reference sequence). Trimming took 0 bases from V and 7 from J, leaving 17 bases between them. CDR3 in DNA: TGTGCCAGCAGCTTGGGAACTCCGGCTGGGGAGAATTCACCCCTCCACTTT. As protein: CASSLGTPAGENSPLHF.

This sequence joins TRBV11-2 and TRBJ2-7; 9 bases line up with TRBD1. J gave up 5 bases and V 0 bases, and 11 bases lay outside the gene matches. The germline CDR1 and CDR2 sequences are SGHAT and FQNNGV. The CDR3 runs to 17 residues. CDR3 sequence reads: CASSLDGRGTGRDEQYF. The CDR3 DNA follows: TGTGCCAGCAGCTTAGATGGTAGGGGGACAGGGAGGGACGAGCAGTACTTC.